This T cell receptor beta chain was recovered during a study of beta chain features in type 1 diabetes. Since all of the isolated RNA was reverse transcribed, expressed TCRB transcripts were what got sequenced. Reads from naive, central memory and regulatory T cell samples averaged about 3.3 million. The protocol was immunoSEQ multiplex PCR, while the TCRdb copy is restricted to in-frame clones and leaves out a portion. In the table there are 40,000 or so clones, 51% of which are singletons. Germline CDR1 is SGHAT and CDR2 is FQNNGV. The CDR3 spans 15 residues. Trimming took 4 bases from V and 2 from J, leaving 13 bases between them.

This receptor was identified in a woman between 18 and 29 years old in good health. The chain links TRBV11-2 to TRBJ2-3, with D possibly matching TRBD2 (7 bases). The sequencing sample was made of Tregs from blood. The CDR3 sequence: CASSSRGAFTDTQYF. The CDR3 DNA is TGTGCCAGCAGCTCCCGGGGGGCCTTCACAGATACGCAGTATTTT.